Listed below are T cell receptor beta chains from one sample, sequenced in a study of OX40 agonist ivuxolimab in advanced cancers. Measured with immunoSEQ multiplex PCR; TCRdb has only the in-frame clones, and not every one. The sample shows some 33,000 clones, about 92% of them seen only once. The material sequenced was CD4+ or CD8+ T cells sorted from blood, taken in a trial of the OX40 agonist ivuxolimab. These receptors all come from an adult with an advanced solid tumor such as melanoma, head and neck, liver or kidney cancer. CDR3s include the opening cysteine and the closing phenylalanine or tryptophan. Fields, in order: J gene, V gene, D gene, clone size, CDR3 protein, CDR3 DNA. The D gene is left open where the match is weak. Size values are once, few and many counts, or a class for expanded clones, and some rows have none.

>TRBJ2-7|TRBV12-2|-|-
CASRRDREYEQYF
TGTGCAAGTCGCCGGGACAGGGAATACGAGCAGTACTTC
>TRBJ2-3|TRBV6-5|-|-
CASSYLAGADTQYF
TGTGCCAGCAGTTATCTCGCGGGGGCCGATACGCAGTATTTT
>TRBJ2-7|TRBV5-1|-|-
CASSLRRDGGEQYF
TGCGCCAGCAGCTTACGCAGGGACGGCGGGGAGCAGTACTTC
>TRBJ1-5|TRBV6-6|-|-
CASSYGQHNQPQHF
TGTGCCAGCAGTTACGGGCAGCACAATCAGCCCCAGCATTTT
>TRBJ1-1|TRBV27|-|-
CASTSGQSLEAFF
TGTGCCAGCACCTCCGGACAAAGCCTTGAAGCTTTCTTT
>TRBJ2-3|TRBV5-4|-|-
CASSLGYTQYF
TGTGCCAGCAGCTTGGGATATACGCAGTATTTT
>TRBJ1-3|TRBV9|-|-
CASSVGDSPGNTIYF
TGTGCCAGCAGCGTAGGAGACAGTCCCGGAAACACCATATATTTT
>TRBJ2-5|TRBV9|-|-
CASSVAYGNPGETQYF
TGTGCCAGCAGCGTAGCGTATGGAAACCCGGGGGAGACCCAGTACTTC
>TRBJ1-1|TRBV6-5|-|-
CASSPSDAYTEAFF
TGTGCCAGCAGTCCCTCAGACGCCTACACTGAAGCTTTCTTT
>TRBJ1-2|TRBV6-9|TRBD1|-
CASSRQGSGFYGYTF
TGTGCCAGCAGTAGACAGGGGTCAGGGTTCTATGGCTACACCTTC
>TRBJ2-2|TRBV13|-|-
CASSHRLAGELFF
TGTGCCAGCAGCCACCGACTAGCCGGGGAGCTGTTTTTT
>TRBJ2-1|TRBV29-1|TRBD2|once
CSIREAGEQFF
TGCAGCATTCGGGAGGCGGGGGAGCAGTTCTTC
>TRBJ1-1|TRBV7-9|TRBD1|-
CASSTRTGKSTEAFF
TGTGCCAGCAGCACCCGGACAGGGAAGTCTACTGAAGCTTTCTTT
>TRBJ2-1|TRBV19|-|-
CASSMRKDEQFF
TGTGCCAGTAGTATGAGGAAGGATGAGCAGTTCTTC
>TRBJ2-1|TRBV25-1|TRBD2|-
CASSELRLAGGSPPEFF
TGTGCCAGCAGCGAACTGAGACTAGCGGGAGGGTCCCCGCCGGAGTTCTTC
>TRBJ2-3|TRBV12-5|TRBD1|-
CASGQGTASTDTQYF
TGTGCTAGTGGTCAGGGGACAGCTAGCACAGATACGCAGTATTTT
>TRBJ2-7|TRBV9|TRBD2|few
CASSVALAGGYEQYF
TGTGCCAGCAGCGTGGCGTTAGCGGGGGGGTACGAGCAGTACTTC
>TRBJ2-1|TRBV27|-|-
CASSLSAVYNEQFF
TGTGCCAGCAGTTTGTCGGCCGTTTACAATGAGCAGTTCTTC
>TRBJ1-3|TRBV28|TRBD1|-
CASTEGARSGNTIYF
TGTGCCAGCACTGAGGGGGCACGCTCTGGAAACACCATATATTTT
>TRBJ2-7|TRBV19|TRBD1|-
CASSIDRGQGYEQYF
TGTGCCAGTAGTATAGATCGAGGACAGGGCTACGAGCAGTACTTC
>TRBJ1-3|TRBV2|-|-
CASRDPTGPGNTIYF
TGTGCCAGCAGGGATCCTACAGGTCCTGGAAACACCATATATTTT
>TRBJ1-5|TRBV15|-|-
CATSILAGTNQPQHF
TGTGCCACCAGCATTCTGGCGGGCACCAATCAGCCCCAGCATTTT
>TRBJ1-2|TRBV5-3|-|-
CARSSPILSGYTF
TGTGCCAGAAGCTCTCCCATCTTATCCGGCTACACCTTC
>TRBJ1-2|TRBV19|TRBD1|-
CASSDRTGVKNYGYTF
TGTGCCAGTAGTGACCGGACAGGGGTCAAAAACTATGGCTACACCTTC
>TRBJ2-1|TRBV5-1|-|-
CASSSEETSYNEQFF
TGCGCCAGCAGTTCGGAGGAGACCTCCTACAATGAGCAGTTCTTC
>TRBJ2-3|TRBV5-8|-|-
CASSFLGPGGTDTQYF
TGTGCCAGCAGCTTCCTGGGTCCCGGGGGCACAGATACGCAGTATTTT
>TRBJ2-2|TRBV29-1|-|few
CSVEGGDANTGELFF
TGCAGCGTTGAAGGGGGGGATGCGAACACCGGGGAGCTGTTTTTT
>TRBJ2-7|TRBV10-1|-|-
CASSFPLEQYF
TGCGCCAGCAGCTTTCCCCTCGAGCAGTACTTC
>TRBJ2-2|TRBV5-6|-|once
CASSFSSGRWKENTGELFF
TGTGCCAGCAGCTTCTCATCAGGGAGGTGGAAGGAAAACACCGGGGAGCTGTTTTTT
>TRBJ1-1|TRBV19|-|-
CASSLTDTKGTEAFF
TGTGCCAGTAGTCTAACGGACACCAAGGGCACTGAAGCTTTCTTT
>TRBJ2-5|TRBV7-9|TRBD2|-
CASSHSDGLAGGETQYF
TGTGCCAGCAGTCACTCCGACGGGCTAGCGGGAGGAGAGACCCAGTACTTC
>TRBJ2-1|TRBV27|-|-
CASSLQQGPEQFF
TGTGCCAGCAGTCTACAACAGGGTCCTGAGCAGTTCTTC
>TRBJ1-2|TRBV5-1|TRBD1|-
CASSLGDRGIHYGYTF
TGCGCCAGCAGCTTGGGGGACAGGGGGATTCACTATGGCTACACCTTC
>TRBJ2-7|TRBV2|-|-
CASSGVEGGLSEQYF
TGTGCCAGCAGTGGTGTGGAGGGAGGATTGAGCGAGCAGTACTTC
>TRBJ1-1|TRBV6-5|TRBD1|-
CASSLFRTGSTEAFF
TGTGCCAGCAGCCTTTTTAGGACAGGGTCCACTGAAGCTTTCTTT
>TRBJ2-3|TRBV18|-|once
CASSPPKELARRVDTQYF
TGTGCCAGCTCACCACCCAAAGAACTCGCTCGGCGTGTAGATACGCAGTATTTT
>TRBJ1-5|TRBV7-9|-|once
CASSKVAGDSNQPQHF
TGTGCCAGCAGTAAGGTCGCAGGGGATAGCAATCAGCCCCAGCATTTT
>TRBJ2-1|TRBV7-9|TRBD2|-
CASSREDNEQFF
TGTGCCAGCAGCCGGGAGGACAATGAGCAGTTCTTC
>TRBJ2-1|TRBV13|TRBD2|-
CASSPSGTYNEQFF
TGTGCCAGCTCACCTAGCGGGACCTACAATGAGCAGTTCTTC
>TRBJ2-1|TRBV5-1|-|-
CASSLVRRGNEQFF
TGCGCCAGCAGCTTGGTTCGGAGGGGTAATGAGCAGTTCTTC
>TRBJ2-7|TRBV13|TRBD1|once
CASSLQGVPYEQYF
TGTGCCAGCAGCCTCCAGGGGGTACCCTACGAGCAGTACTTC
>TRBJ1-1|TRBV19|-|few
CASSGGTEAFF
TGTGCCAGTAGTGGCGGCACTGAAGCTTTCTTT
>TRBJ1-2|TRBV4-1|-|-
CASSQMRLYGYTF
TGCGCCAGCAGCCAAATGCGATTATATGGCTACACCTTC
>TRBJ2-1|TRBV19|TRBD1|-
CASKVEWVGEGAGEQFF
TGTGCCAGTAAGGTGGAGTGGGTAGGAGAGGGGGCGGGTGAGCAGTTCTTC
>TRBJ2-7|TRBV7-9|-|-
CASSWGGPDEQYF
TGTGCCAGCAGCTGGGGGGGGCCCGACGAGCAGTACTTC